The present TCR beta chain was sequenced within a study of blood T cells in healthy people across ages. Together with a sample-barcoded 5' primer, a J-beta primer mix was included in a second PCR lasting roughly 6 to 12 cycles. A template-switch adaptor that had 12 random nucleotides put a tag on each cDNA molecule. From the 5' RACE reads, TCRdb called clonotypes with MiXCR, one entry per CDR3 protein. Of approximately 900,000 distinct CDR3 sequences in the sample, under 50% were seen once. There are 14 residues in the CDR3. Trimming left V 0 bases short and J 9 bases short, with 12 bases between. CDR1 and CDR2 from the germline V gene are LGHDT and YNNKEL (reference sequence). Study results and limitations: It was held that the diversity estimates obtained from one million T cells were underestimates. Whereas aged donors had fewer naive CD4+ cells, long-lived donors had more of them and higher diversity.

Worth noting for this clonotype: Its specificity is not known.

This sequence was found in a man aged 25 to 45 in good health. The sequenced sample consisted of blood. This chain links TRBV3-1 with TRBJ1-3; D ambiguous. CDR3 region: CASSQDWKERTIYF. The CDR3 bases are TGTGCCAGCAGCCAAGATTGGAAGGAACGCACCATATATTTT. Using reference TRBV3-1 and TRBJ1-3 for the parts outside the CDR3, the full variable domain is DTAVSQTPKYLVTQMGNDKSIKCEQNLGHDTMYWYKQDSKKFLKIMFSYNNKELIINETVPNRFSPKSPDKAHLNLHINSLELGDSAVYFCASSQDWKERTIYFGEGSWLTVV.